The entry that follows covers one TCR beta chain sequence. Its antigen target is currently unknown. No much larger clone is present one base from it, and per-base qualities are unavailable. The immunoSEQ v3 hsTCRB kit was used to amplify TCR beta CDR3 regions from genomic DNA through bias-controlled multiplex PCR. TCR libraries were sequenced on an Illumina NextSeq 500 to around 2.1 million read pairs for survey level or roughly 5-6.5 million for deep level. On the study's bioinformatics: Clonality was reported by immunoSEQ Analyzer software, which also assigned V, D and J genes and filtered out non-productive sequences. To compare repertoires between infused TIL and blood, productive Simpson clonality was used along with the Morisita overlap index of productive TRB rearrangements. TCRdb re-hosts the immuneACCESS table, in-frame sequences only. Its copies lack some clones; in the studies checked, an unresolved V gene accounts for under half of them, and the cause for the rest is not known. D and trimming were read from the DNA, whereas the V and J calls and clone size are those reported in that table. The sample includes 4,800 or so clones, with 60% to 75% observed a single time. Under 9.5% of the sample belongs to the ten largest clones.

This specimen belongs to a study of TIL therapy for anti-PD-1-resistant metastatic lung cancer (dated by TCRdb to the early 2020s). With respect to the entire study: Among the enrolled patients, the median age was approximately 56 years (range 38-75), and the median tumor PD-L1 proportion score was around 6%. A median non-synonymous tumor mutation burden of approximately 1.4 mutations per megabase was determined across the cohort by whole-exome sequencing. The cohort was predominantly lung adenocarcinoma, with several EGFR-mutant and two ALK-rearranged tumors, and half of patients were current or former smokers. T cell receptor beta sequencing of tumor and peripheral blood served to follow clonotypes across the tumor, the expanded TIL product, and serial blood samples. What the research found in general, with its limitations: The study protocol defined all tumor marker inferences as exploratory. Because the cohort was highly selected, with more treatment-naive, never-smoker and oncogene-addicted patients than is typical, generalizability is limited. Clonal turnover during TIL culture was high, and many clones enriched in the product were not detected in the baseline tumor, suggesting clonal contraction rather than faithful expansion. Higher clonality and lower diversity were observed in expanded TIL cultures than in baseline intratumoral T cells (median clonality approximately 6% vs 31%, p < 0.0001).

The germline V gene gives CDR1 as MDHEN and CDR2 as SYDVKM. V is pared back by 4 bases and J by 4 bases, with 13 bases lying between the germline termini. From its cysteine to its phenylalanine, the CDR3 spans 14 amino acids. The entry retains the CDR3 DNA only, 42 bases that are in frame from base 1. The meaning of the sample's time point label: pre-treatment sample, taken before nivolumab and TIL therapy. The baseline tumor samples were excised metastases, mostly pleural nodules or supraclavicular lymph nodes, taken from the same resection that was used to grow TIL. Before any PD-1/PD-L1 blockade was given, tumors were harvested, nivolumab was then administered, and patients who progressed went on to receive lymphodepletion, an infusion of expanded TIL, and IL-2. Adults with stage 4 NSCLC were enrolled in a dual-center phase I trial from 2017 to early 2020. The samples were drawn from an open-label, single-arm phase I trial testing tumor-infiltrating lymphocyte therapy combined with nivolumab in advanced non-small cell lung cancer. Parts of each resected tumor were snap-frozen in liquid nitrogen and kept at -80 degrees C. Tumor regions of interest were chosen on H&E sections by laser-capture macrodissection, pulverized into about 16 mg aliquots, and extracted with Qiagen Allprep kits.

The rearrangement joined TRBV28 to TRBJ1-1; no D gene can be assigned with confidence. This receptor was obtained from a man between 70 and 80 years old with non-small cell lung cancer. The sample in question was tumor tissue, obtained at baseline. The CDR3 amino acid sequence is: CASSSPGGGTEAFF. DNA sequence: TGTGCCAGCAGTTCCCCCGGCGGAGGCACTGAAGCTTTCTTT.